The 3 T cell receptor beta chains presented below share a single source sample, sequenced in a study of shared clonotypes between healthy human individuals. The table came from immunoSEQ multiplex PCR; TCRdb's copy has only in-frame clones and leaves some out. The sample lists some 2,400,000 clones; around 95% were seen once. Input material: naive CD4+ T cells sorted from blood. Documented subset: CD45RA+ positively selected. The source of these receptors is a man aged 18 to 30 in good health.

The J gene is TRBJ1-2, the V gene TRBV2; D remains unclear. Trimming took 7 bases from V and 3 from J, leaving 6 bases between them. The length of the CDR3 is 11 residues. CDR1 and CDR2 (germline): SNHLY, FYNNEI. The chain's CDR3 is CASTADYGYTF. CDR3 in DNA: TGTGCCAGCACGGCTGACTATGGCTACACCTTC.

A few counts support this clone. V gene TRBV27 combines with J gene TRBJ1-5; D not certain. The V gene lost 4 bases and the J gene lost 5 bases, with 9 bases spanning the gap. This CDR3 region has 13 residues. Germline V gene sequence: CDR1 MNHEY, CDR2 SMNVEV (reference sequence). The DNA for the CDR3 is TGTGCCAGCAGTTCTCGGTGGGATCAGCCCCAGCATTTT. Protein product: CASSSRWDQPQHF.

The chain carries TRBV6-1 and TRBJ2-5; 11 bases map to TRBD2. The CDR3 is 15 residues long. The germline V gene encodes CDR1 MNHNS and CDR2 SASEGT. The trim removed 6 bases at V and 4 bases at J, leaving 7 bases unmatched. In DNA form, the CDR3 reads TGTGCCAGCAGAGAGCTAGCGGGGGGCATAGAGACCCAGTACTTC. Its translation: CASRELAGGIETQYF.